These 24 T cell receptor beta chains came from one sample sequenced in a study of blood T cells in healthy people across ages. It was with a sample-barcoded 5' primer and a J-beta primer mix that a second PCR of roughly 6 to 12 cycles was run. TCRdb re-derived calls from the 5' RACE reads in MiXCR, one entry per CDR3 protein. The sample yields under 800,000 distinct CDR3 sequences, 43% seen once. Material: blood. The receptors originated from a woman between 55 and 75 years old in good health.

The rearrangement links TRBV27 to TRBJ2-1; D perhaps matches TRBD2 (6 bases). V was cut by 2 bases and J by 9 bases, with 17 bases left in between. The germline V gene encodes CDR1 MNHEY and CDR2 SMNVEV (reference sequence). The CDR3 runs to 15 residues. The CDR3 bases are TGTGCCAGCAGTTTAAATCCCACTATTAGCGGTGAGCAGTTCTTC. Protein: CASSLNPTISGEQFF.

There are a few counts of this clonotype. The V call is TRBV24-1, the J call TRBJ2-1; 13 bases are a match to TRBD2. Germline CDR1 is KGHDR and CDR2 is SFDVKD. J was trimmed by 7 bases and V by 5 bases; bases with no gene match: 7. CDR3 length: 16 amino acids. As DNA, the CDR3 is TGTGCCACCAGTGCCTCAACTAGCGGGGGGGCAAATGAGCAGTTCTTC. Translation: CATSASTSGGANEQFF.

The CDR3 region has the DNA TGCAGTGCTAGGGTGGGGGGGGTGCTATTGAATGAGCAGTTCTTC. Residues: CSARVGGVLLNEQFF. The V and J genes are TRBV20-1 and TRBJ2-1; 7 nucleotides agree with TRBD2. Germline CDR1 and CDR2: DFQATT and SNEGSKA (reference sequence). CDR3 length equals 15 residues. After removal of 3 bases from V and 7 bases from J, the junction contained 12 bases not matched to a gene.

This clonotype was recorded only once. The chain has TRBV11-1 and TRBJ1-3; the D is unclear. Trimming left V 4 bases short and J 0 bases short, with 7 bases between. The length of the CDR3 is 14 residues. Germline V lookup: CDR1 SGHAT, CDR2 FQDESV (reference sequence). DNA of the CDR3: TGTGCCAGCAGCTGGAGAACCTCTGGAAACACCATATATTTT. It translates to CASSWRTSGNTIYF.

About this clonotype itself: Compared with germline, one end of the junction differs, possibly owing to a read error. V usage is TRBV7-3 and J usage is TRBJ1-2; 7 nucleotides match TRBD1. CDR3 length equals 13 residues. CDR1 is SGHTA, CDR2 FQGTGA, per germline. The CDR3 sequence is CASSLLQGHGNTF. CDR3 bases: TGTGCCAGCAGCTTATTACAGGGGCATGGCAACACCTTC.

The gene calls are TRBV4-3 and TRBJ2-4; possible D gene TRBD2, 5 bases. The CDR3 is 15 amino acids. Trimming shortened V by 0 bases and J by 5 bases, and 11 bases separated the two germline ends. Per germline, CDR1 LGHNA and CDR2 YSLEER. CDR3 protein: CASSQDRGGENIQYF. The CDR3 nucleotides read TGCGCCAGCAGCCAAGACCGGGGTGGGGAAAACATTCAGTACTTC.

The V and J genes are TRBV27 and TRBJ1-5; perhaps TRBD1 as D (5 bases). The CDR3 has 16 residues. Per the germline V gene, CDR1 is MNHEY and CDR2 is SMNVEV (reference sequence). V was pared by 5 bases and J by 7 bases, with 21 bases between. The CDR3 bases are TGTGCCAGCAGTCCCCTCTCGGGGGTAAGAGGACAGCCCCAGCATTTT. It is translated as CASSPLSGVRGQPQHF.

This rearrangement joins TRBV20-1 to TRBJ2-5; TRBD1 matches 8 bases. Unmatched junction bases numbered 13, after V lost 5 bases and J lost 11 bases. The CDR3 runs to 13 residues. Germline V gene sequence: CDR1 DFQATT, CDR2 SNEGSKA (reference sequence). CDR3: CSAEDRVPGEQYF. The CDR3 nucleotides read TGCAGTGCTGAGGACAGGGTACCTGGTGAGCAGTACTTC.

CDR3 in DNA: TGTGCCAGCAGCTTAGTTAGGAGGCACCAAGAGACCCAGTACTTC. This translates into CASSLVRRHQETQYF. The chain is built from TRBV7-2 and TRBJ2-5; TRBD2 is a possible D gene (5 bases). The CDR3 totals 15 residues. V gave up 1 base and J gave up 0 bases, with 9 bases separating them. In germline, CDR1 is SGHTA, CDR2 FQGNSA.

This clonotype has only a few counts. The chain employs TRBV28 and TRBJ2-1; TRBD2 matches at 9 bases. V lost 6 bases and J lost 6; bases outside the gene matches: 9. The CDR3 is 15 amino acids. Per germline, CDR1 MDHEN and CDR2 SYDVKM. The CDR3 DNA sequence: TGTGCCAGCAGCTTCCTAGCGGGACTAAGCAATGAGCAGTTCTTC. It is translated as CASSFLAGLSNEQFF.

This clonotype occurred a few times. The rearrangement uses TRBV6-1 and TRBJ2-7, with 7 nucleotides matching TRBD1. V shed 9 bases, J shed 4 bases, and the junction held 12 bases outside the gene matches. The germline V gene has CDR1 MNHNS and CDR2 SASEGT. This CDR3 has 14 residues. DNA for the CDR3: TGTGCCAGTCGAGACAGGGCTAAAACTTACGAGCAGTACTTC. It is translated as CASRDRAKTYEQYF.

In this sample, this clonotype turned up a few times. CDR3 loop: CASIGQETQYF. As DNA, the CDR3 is TGTGCCAGCATAGGGCAAGAGACCCAGTACTTC. This chain uses TRBV2 with TRBJ2-5; D not resolved. This CDR3 has 11 residues. Per germline, CDR1 SNHLY and CDR2 FYNNEI. V was cut by 7 bases and J by 2 bases, with 5 bases left in between.

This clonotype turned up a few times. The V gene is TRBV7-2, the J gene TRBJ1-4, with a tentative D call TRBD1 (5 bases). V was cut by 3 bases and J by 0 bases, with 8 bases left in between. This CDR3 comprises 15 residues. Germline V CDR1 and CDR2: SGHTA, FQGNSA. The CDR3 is CASSLGLTTNEKLFF. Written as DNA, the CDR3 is TGTGCCAGCAGCTTGGGACTAACAACTAATGAAAAACTGTTTTTT.

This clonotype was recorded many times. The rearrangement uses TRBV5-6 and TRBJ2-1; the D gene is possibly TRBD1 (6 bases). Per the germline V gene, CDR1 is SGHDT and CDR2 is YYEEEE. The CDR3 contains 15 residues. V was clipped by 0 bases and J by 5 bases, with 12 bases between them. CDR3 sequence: CASSLEYQGHNEQFF. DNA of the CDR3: TGTGCCAGCAGCTTGGAGTACCAGGGGCACAATGAGCAGTTCTTC.

The CDR3 here is CASSFGSAGSNTGELFF. CDR3 sequence (DNA): TGTGCCAGCAGCTTCGGGAGCGCGGGATCGAACACCGGGGAGCTGTTTTTT. The J gene is TRBJ2-2, the V gene TRBV11-3, with a tentative D call TRBD2 (6 bases). Trimming took 3 bases from V and 0 from J, leaving 14 bases between them. CDR1 and CDR2 (germline): SGHNT, YENEEA. This CDR3 has 17 amino acids.

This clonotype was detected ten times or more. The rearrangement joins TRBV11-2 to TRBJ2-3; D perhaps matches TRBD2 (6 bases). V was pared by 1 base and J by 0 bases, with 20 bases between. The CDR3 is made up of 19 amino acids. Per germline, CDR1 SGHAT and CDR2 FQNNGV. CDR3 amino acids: CASSLGFGVAERSTDTQYF. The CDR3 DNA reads TGTGCCAGCAGCTTAGGGTTTGGGGTAGCGGAACGAAGCACAGATACGCAGTATTTT. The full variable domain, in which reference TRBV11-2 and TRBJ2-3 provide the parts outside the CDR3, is EAGVAQSPRYKIIEKRQSVAFWCNPISGHATLYWYQQILGQGPKLLIQFQNNGVVDDSQLPKDRFSAERLKGVDSTLKIQPAKLEDSAVYLCASSLGFGVAERSTDTQYFGPGTRLTVL.

CDR3 bases: TGTGCCAGCAGTCTTATAGGACAGGGGGTCGCCTACGAGCAGTACTTC. Its protein is CASSLIGQGVAYEQYF. J is TRBJ2-5 and V is TRBV28, with TRBD1 identical over 10 bases. The assigned J gene may be wrong: the sequence end matches TRBJ2-7 better. Germline V CDR1 and CDR2: MDHEN, SYDVKM. The CDR3 covers 16 residues.

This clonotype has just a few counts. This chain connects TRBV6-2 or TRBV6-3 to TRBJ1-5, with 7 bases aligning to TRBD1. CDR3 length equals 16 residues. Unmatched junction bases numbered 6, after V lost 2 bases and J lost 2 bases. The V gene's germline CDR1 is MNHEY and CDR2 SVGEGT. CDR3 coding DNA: TGTGCCAGCAGTTACGGAGGGGGCTATGGCAATCAGCCCCAGCATTTT. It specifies CASSYGGGYGNQPQHF.

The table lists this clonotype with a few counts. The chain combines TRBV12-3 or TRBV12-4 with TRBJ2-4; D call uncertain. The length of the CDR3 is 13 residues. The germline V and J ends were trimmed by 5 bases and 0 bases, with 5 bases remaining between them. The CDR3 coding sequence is TGTGCCAGCAGTGTAAAAGCCAAAAACATTCAGTACTTC. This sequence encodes CASSVKAKNIQYF.

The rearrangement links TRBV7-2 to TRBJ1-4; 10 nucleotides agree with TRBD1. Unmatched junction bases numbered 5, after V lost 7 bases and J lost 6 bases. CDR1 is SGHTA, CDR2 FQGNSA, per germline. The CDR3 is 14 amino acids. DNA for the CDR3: TGTGCCAGCACCGGACAGGGGGTCTATGAAAAACTGTTTTTT. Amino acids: CASTGQGVYEKLFF.

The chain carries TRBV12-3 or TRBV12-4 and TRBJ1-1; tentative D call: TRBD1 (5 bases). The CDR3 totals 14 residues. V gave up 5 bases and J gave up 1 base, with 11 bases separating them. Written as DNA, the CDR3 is TGTGCCAGCAGTGAGGGACCGAGGAACACTGAAGCTTTCTTT. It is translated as CASSEGPRNTEAFF.

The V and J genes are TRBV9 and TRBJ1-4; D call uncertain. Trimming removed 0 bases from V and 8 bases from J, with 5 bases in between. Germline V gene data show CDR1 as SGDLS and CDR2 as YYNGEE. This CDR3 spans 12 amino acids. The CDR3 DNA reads TGTGCCAGCAGCGTAGCTGAGGAAAAACTGTTTTTT. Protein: CASSVAEEKLFF.

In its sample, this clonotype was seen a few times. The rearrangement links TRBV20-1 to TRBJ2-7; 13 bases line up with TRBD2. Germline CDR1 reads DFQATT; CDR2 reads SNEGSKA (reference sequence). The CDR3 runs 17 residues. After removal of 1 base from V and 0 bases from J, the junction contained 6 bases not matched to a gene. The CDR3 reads CSARGLAGGPSSYEQYF. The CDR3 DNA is TGCAGTGCTAGAGGACTAGCGGGAGGTCCTAGCTCCTACGAGCAGTACTTC.

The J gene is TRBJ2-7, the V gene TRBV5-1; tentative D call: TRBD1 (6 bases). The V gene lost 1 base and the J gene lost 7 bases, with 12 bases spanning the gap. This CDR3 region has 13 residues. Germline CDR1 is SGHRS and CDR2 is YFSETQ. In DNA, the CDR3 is TGCGCCAGCAGCTTGCAGGGGCACAATGAGCAGTACTTC. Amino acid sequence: CASSLQGHNEQYF.